One sample yielded the 28 T cell receptor beta chains listed below, sequenced in a study of monozygotic twins with cystic fibrosis. Assay: immunoSEQ multiplex PCR; the TCRdb copy retains only in-frame clones and omits some. The data contain 25,000 or so clones, about nine tenths of them seen just once; the ten biggest clones take up approximately 0.5%. Material for sequencing was blood. Receptors were obtained from a girl under 10 years old with cystic fibrosis.

The chain links TRBV29-1 to TRBJ2-7, with a tentative D call TRBD1 (6 bases). Trimming removed 7 bases at V and 0 bases at J, with 16 bases between. Per germline, CDR1 SQVTM and CDR2 ANQGSEA. The CDR3 is 14 amino acids. The CDR3 region is CSARTDSSSYEQYF. The CDR3 DNA reads TGCAGCGCCCGGACAGACAGTAGCTCCTACGAGCAGTACTTC.

The chain employs TRBV6-1 and TRBJ1-3, with D hard to call. The CDR3 extends over 15 amino acids. The germline V gene encodes CDR1 MNHNS and CDR2 SASEGT. V was cut by 1 base and J by 0 bases, with 7 bases left in between. CDR3 region: CASSEVGRSGNTIYF. As DNA, the CDR3 is TGTGCCAGCAGTGAAGTGGGCCGCTCTGGAAACACCATATATTTT.

The chain recombines TRBV6-6 with TRBJ2-5; D is unresolved. V was shortened by 11 bases and J by 5 bases, with 12 bases between the two germline ends. The length of the CDR3 is 11 residues. The germline V gene encodes CDR1 MNHNY and CDR2 SVGAGI (reference sequence). The CDR3 loop reads CAVGTVETQYF. CDR3 nucleotides: TGTGCCGTGGGTACTGTGGAGACCCAGTACTTC.

This rearrangement joins TRBV2 to TRBJ1-2; D not resolved. CDR3 length: 14 amino acids. V lost 1 base to trimming and J lost 4 bases, with 10 bases between them. CDR1 SNHLY and CDR2 FYNNEI come from the germline V gene. The CDR3 bases are TGTGCCAGCAGTGAAGATTTATCCAGCTATGGCTACACCTTC. This encodes CASSEDLSSYGYTF.

In nucleotides, the CDR3 is TGTGCCAGCAGTTACGGACTAGCCCGGACCCAGTACTTC. Amino acids: CASSYGLARTQYF. The rearrangement joins TRBV6-6 to TRBJ2-5; 8 bases align to TRBD2. Losses at the gene ends were 2 bases for V and 7 bases for J; bases not matched to a gene: 3. CDR1 is MNHNY, CDR2 SVGAGI, per germline (reference sequence). CDR3 length: 13 amino acids.

The gene calls are TRBV11-2 and TRBJ2-5; D is ambiguous. The CDR3 contains 14 residues. V lost 0 bases and J 2 bases, leaving 7 bases between the germline ends. Germline CDR1 is SGHAT and CDR2 is FQNNGV. The CDR3, as DNA: TGTGCCAGCAGCTTAGAGGTAGTACAAGAGACCCAGTACTTC. This translates into CASSLEVVQETQYF. The whole variable domain, filled in from reference TRBV11-2 and TRBJ2-5, reads EAGVAQSPRYKIIEKRQSVAFWCNPISGHATLYWYQQILGQGPKLLIQFQNNGVVDDSQLPKDRFSAERLKGVDSTLKIQPAKLEDSAVYLCASSLEVVQETQYFGPGTRLLVL.

The rearrangement joins TRBV11-3 to TRBJ2-7; TRBD1 agrees at 10 bases. CDR1 and CDR2 from the germline V gene are SGHNT and YENEEA. The CDR3 runs to 17 residues. V dropped 0 bases and J dropped 3; count of bases not matched to a gene: 8. The CDR3 sequence: CASSLERGDRGDYEQYF. Written as DNA, the CDR3 is TGTGCCAGCAGCTTAGAAAGAGGGGACAGGGGAGACTACGAGCAGTACTTC.

J is TRBJ1-3 and V is TRBV25-1, with no clear D. The V end was cut by 6 bases, the J end by 6 bases, with 6 bases between. The V gene's germline CDR1 is MGHDK and CDR2 SYGVNS. The CDR3 length is 11 residues. CDR3 loop: CASRVSNTIYF. CDR3 nucleotide sequence: TGTGCCAGCAGGGTATCAAACACCATATATTTT. Using reference TRBV25-1 and TRBJ1-3 for the parts outside the CDR3, the full variable domain is EADIYQTPRYLVIGTGKKITLECSQTMGHDKMYWYQQDPGMELHLIHYSYGVNSTEKGDLSSESTVSRIRTEHFPLTLESARPSHTSQYLCASRVSNTIYFGEGSWLTVV.

This clone occurred once. The gene calls are TRBV9 and TRBJ2-3, with D perhaps TRBD1 or TRBD2 (5 bases each). The CDR3 length is 17 residues. The germline V and J ends were trimmed by 1 base and 2 bases, with 17 bases remaining between them. Germline V gene sequence: CDR1 SGDLS, CDR2 YYNGEE. The CDR3 region is CASSVLRDPQATDTQYF. CDR3 DNA sequence: TGTGCCAGCAGCGTACTCCGGGACCCCCAGGCCACAGATACGCAGTATTTT. Using reference TRBV9 and TRBJ2-3 for the parts outside the CDR3, the full variable domain is DSGVTQTPKHLITATGQRVTLRCSPRSGDLSVYWYQQSLDQGLQFLIQYYNGEERAKGNILERFSAQQFPDLHSELNLSSLELGDSALYFCASSVLRDPQATDTQYFGPGTRLTVL.

This chain links TRBV15 with TRBJ1-2, with D perhaps TRBD1 (6 bases). CDR3 length: 18 amino acids. The V gene's germline CDR1 is LNHNV and CDR2 YYDKDF (reference sequence). Trimming cost V 0 bases and J 2 bases, with 19 bases left between them. The CDR3 is CATSRDYPERTDNYGYTF. In DNA, the CDR3 is TGTGCCACCAGCAGAGATTATCCTGAAAGGACAGACAACTATGGCTACACCTTC.

The gene calls are TRBV19 and TRBJ2-7, with D perhaps TRBD1 (5 bases). There are 15 residues in the CDR3. The V gene's germline CDR1 is LNHDA and CDR2 SQIVND (reference sequence). The germline V and J ends were trimmed by 5 bases and 0 bases, with 14 bases remaining between them. In DNA, the CDR3 is TGTGCCAGTAGTTATGACAGTCTTAGCTCCTACGAGCAGTACTTC. Its translation: CASSYDSLSSYEQYF. Filled out from reference TRBV19 and TRBJ2-7, the complete variable domain reads DGGITQSPKYLFRKEGQNVTLSCEQNLNHDAMYWYRQDPGQGLRLIYYSQIVNDFQKGDIAEGYSVSREKKESFPLTVTSAQKNPTAFYLCASSYDSLSSYEQYFGPGTRLTVT.

The table lists this clone with a count of one. This sequence joins TRBV5-6 and TRBJ2-7; TRBD2 matches 16 bases. This CDR3 spans 15 amino acids. The J segment lost 5 bases and the V segment lost 4 bases, leaving 3 bases of the junction unmatched. Germline V gene lookup returns CDR1 SGHDT and CDR2 YYEEEE. CDR3 nucleotides: TGTGCCAGCAGCCCGGGACTAGCGGGGGGGAACGAGCAGTACTTC. This codes for CASSPGLAGGNEQYF.

This chain links TRBV11-3 with TRBJ1-1; the D gene is possibly TRBD1 (5 bases). The CDR3 is made up of 13 amino acids. CDR1 is SGHNT, CDR2 YENEEA, per germline. V was clipped by 0 bases and J by 4 bases, with 6 bases between them. The CDR3 loop reads CASSLDGGTEAFF. The DNA of the CDR3 is TGTGCCAGCAGCTTAGATGGGGGCACTGAAGCTTTCTTT.

The chain links TRBV6-5 to TRBJ1-3, with a weak D call TRBD1 (6 bases). The V and J ends lost 8 bases and 0 bases respectively, with 11 bases between them. Germline CDR1 reads MNHEY; CDR2 reads SVGAGI. The CDR3 covers 14 residues. CDR3 sequence: CASVDSYSGNTIYF. DNA of the CDR3: TGTGCCAGCGTGGACAGTTACTCTGGAAACACCATATATTTT.

The chain combines TRBV5-1 with TRBJ1-1; tentative D call: TRBD1 (6 bases). Trimming stripped 7 bases from V and 3 bases from J, with 13 bases between. This CDR3 comprises 13 residues. Per the germline V gene, CDR1 is SGHRS and CDR2 is YFSETQ. The CDR3 is CASSEDRDTEAFF. In nucleotides, the CDR3 is TGCGCCAGCTCAGAGGACAGAGACACTGAAGCTTTCTTT.

This rearrangement joins TRBV7-9 to TRBJ1-2; the D is unclear. Per germline, CDR1 SEHNR and CDR2 FQNEAQ (reference sequence). The CDR3 is 18 amino acids. The V and J ends lost 1 base and 2 bases respectively, with 20 bases between them. The CDR3 loop is CASSLGPSYSGSNYGYTF. CDR3 nucleotides: TGTGCCAGCAGCTTAGGTCCCTCTTATTCCGGCTCCAACTATGGCTACACCTTC.

The chain recombines TRBV7-6 with TRBJ1-3; 7 positions agree with TRBD1. V shed 5 bases and J 2 bases; nucleotides not matched to a gene: 18. Germline V CDR1 and CDR2: SGHVS, FNYEAQ. The CDR3 is 19 amino acids. The CDR3 region has the DNA TGTGCCAGCAGCAGCCGACAGGGCCGCTATCCTGTCGCTGGAAACACCATATATTTT. This translates into CASSSRQGRYPVAGNTIYF. The full variable domain, its missing parts supplied by reference TRBV7-6 and TRBJ1-3, is GAGVSQSPRYKVTKRGQDVALRCDPISGHVSLYWYRQALGQGPEFLTYFNYEAQQDKSGLPNDRFSAERPEGSISTLTIQRTEQRDSAMYRCASSSRQGRYPVAGNTIYFGEGSWLTVV.

V usage is TRBV6-5 and J usage is TRBJ1-4, with 8 bases identical to TRBD1. The CDR3 spans 12 residues. Germline assignment: CDR1 MNHEY and CDR2 SVGAGI. After removal of 5 bases from V and 8 bases from J, the junction contained 1 base not matched to a gene. CDR3 nucleotides: TGTGCCAGCAGTAACAGGGGGGAAAAACTGTTTTTT. Protein: CASSNRGEKLFF.

The gene calls are TRBV7-2 and TRBJ2-7; 11 nucleotides line up with TRBD2. Trimming took 4 bases from V and 2 from J; bases not matched to a gene: 4. CDR1 is SGHTA, CDR2 FQGNSA, per germline. The length of the CDR3 is 15 residues. CDR3 sequence reads: CASSSTSGGTYEQYF. The CDR3 DNA is TGTGCCAGCAGCTCAACTAGCGGGGGAACCTACGAGCAGTACTTC. Combining the CDR3 with reference TRBV7-2 and TRBJ2-7 gives the whole variable domain GAGVSQSPSNKVTEKGKDVELRCDPISGHTALYWYRQSLGQGLEFLIYFQGNSAPDKSGLPSDRFSAERTGGSVSTLTIQRTQQEDSAVYLCASSSTSGGTYEQYFGPGTRLTVT.

The chain is built from TRBV5-5 and TRBJ1-3, with 9 positions matching TRBD1. The V and J ends lost 0 bases and 0 bases, in that order; junction bases with no gene match: 10. The CDR3 extends over 19 amino acids. Germline V gene data show CDR1 as SGHKS and CDR2 as YYEKEE (reference sequence). CDR3 bases: TGTGCCAGCAGCTTGGGGACAGGGGATTTGGCTATCTCTGGAAACACCATATATTTT. Residues: CASSLGTGDLAISGNTIYF.

The CDR3 reads CANKARAHTEAFF. In nucleotides, the CDR3 is TGTGCCAACAAAGCCAGGGCCCACACTGAAGCTTTCTTT. The V call is TRBV2, the J call TRBJ1-1; maybe TRBD1 (5 bases). The CDR3 loop spans 13 amino acids. Germline CDR1 reads SNHLY; CDR2 reads FYNNEI. Trimming cost V 10 bases and J 3 bases, with 15 bases left between them.

CDR3 sequence: CASSELPGTYGYTF. CDR3 DNA sequence: TGTGCCAGCAGTGAACTCCCAGGGACCTATGGCTACACCTTC. The V gene is TRBV6-1, the J gene TRBJ1-2, with D perhaps TRBD1 (5 bases). V lost 2 bases, J lost 4 bases, and 11 bases lay in between. Germline loops: CDR1 MNHNS, CDR2 SASEGT. The CDR3 length is 14 residues.

The J gene is TRBJ1-2, the V gene TRBV30, with 9 bases that match TRBD1. Germline CDR1 and CDR2: GTSNPN and SVGIG (reference sequence). The ends lost 4 bases at V and 4 bases at J; junction bases unmatched: 13. The CDR3 length is 16 residues. The CDR3 sequence: CAWTSIPGQGTYGYTF. As DNA, the CDR3 is TGTGCCTGGACTTCAATACCGGGACAGGGTACCTATGGCTACACCTTC.

The rearrangement links TRBV2 to TRBJ1-5, with 7 nucleotides matching TRBD1. The CDR3 is made up of 14 amino acids. V gave up 6 bases and J gave up 6 bases; unmatched junction bases: 8. Germline V gene lookup returns CDR1 SNHLY and CDR2 FYNNEI. The CDR3 is CASRVTGQGQPQHF. The CDR3 DNA reads as TGTGCCAGCAGGGTGACAGGGCAGGGTCAGCCCCAGCATTTT.

This chain links TRBV9 with TRBJ1-3; D unclear. The CDR3 sequence is 14 residues long. Germline V CDR1 and CDR2: SGDLS, YYNGEE. Trimming took 0 bases from V and 8 from J, leaving 12 bases between them. The CDR3 coding sequence is TGTGCCAGCAGCGTAGGCCCCGATCGGGACACCATATATTTT. Encoded protein: CASSVGPDRDTIYF.

The chain employs TRBV5-1 and TRBJ2-2; 9 bases align to TRBD2. Germline values: CDR1 SGHRS, CDR2 YFSETQ. V trimming: 5 bases; J trimming: 0 bases; junction bases outside the gene matches: 11. The CDR3 covers 18 residues. The CDR3 region has the DNA TGCGCCAGCAGTTATAGACAAATAGCGGGGGCGAACACCGGGGAGCTGTTTTTT. As protein: CASSYRQIAGANTGELFF.

The J gene is TRBJ1-2, the V gene TRBV4-3; no clear D gene. CDR3 length: 13 amino acids. From germline, CDR1 is LGHNA and CDR2 YSLEER. V was shortened by 3 bases and J by 2 bases, with 7 bases between the two germline ends. The CDR3 reads CASSHERNYGYTF. The CDR3 DNA sequence: TGCGCCAGCAGCCACGAACGGAACTATGGCTACACCTTC.

This chain joins TRBV5-6 and TRBJ2-5; 9 bases map to TRBD1. The CDR3 consists of 14 residues. The germline gives CDR1 SGHDT, CDR2 YYEEEE. The J segment lost 5 bases and the V segment lost 3 bases, leaving 5 bases of the junction unmatched. The CDR3 DNA sequence: TGTGCCAGCAGCTACACCGGGACAGGGGAGACCCAGTACTTC. Residues: CASSYTGTGETQYF.